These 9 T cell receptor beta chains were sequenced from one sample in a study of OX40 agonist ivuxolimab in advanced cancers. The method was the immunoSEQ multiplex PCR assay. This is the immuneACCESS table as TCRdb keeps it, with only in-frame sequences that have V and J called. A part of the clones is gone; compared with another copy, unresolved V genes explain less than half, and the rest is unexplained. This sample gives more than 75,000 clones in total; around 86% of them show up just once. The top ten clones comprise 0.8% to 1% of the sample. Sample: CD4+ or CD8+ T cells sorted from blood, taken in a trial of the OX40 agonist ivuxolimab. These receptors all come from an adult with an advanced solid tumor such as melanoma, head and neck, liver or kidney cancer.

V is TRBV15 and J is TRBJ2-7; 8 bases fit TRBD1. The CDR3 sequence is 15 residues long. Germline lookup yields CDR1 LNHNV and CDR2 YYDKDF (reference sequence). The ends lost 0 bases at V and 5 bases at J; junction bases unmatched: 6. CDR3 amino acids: CATSRDLAQGDEQYF. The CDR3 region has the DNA TGTGCCACCAGCAGAGATCTAGCACAGGGGGACGAGCAGTACTTC.

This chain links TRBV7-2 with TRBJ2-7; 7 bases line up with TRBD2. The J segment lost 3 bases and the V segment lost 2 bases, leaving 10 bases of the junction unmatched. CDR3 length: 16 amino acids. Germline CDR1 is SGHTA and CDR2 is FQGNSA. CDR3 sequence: CASSLSGGSLYYEQYF. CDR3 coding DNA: TGTGCCAGCAGCTTAAGCGGCGGGAGCCTGTACTACGAGCAGTACTTC. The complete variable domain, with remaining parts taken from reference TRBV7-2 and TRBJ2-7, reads GAGVSQSPSNKVTEKGKDVELRCDPISGHTALYWYRQSLGQGLEFLIYFQGNSAPDKSGLPSDRFSAERTGGSVSTLTIQRTQQEDSAVYLCASSLSGGSLYYEQYFGPGTRLTVT.

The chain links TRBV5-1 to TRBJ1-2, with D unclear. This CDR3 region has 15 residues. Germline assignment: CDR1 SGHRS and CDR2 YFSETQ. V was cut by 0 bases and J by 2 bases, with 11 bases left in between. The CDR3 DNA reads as TGCGCCAGCAGCTTGGGTACACCCACCAACTATGGCTACACCTTC. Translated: CASSLGTPTNYGYTF.

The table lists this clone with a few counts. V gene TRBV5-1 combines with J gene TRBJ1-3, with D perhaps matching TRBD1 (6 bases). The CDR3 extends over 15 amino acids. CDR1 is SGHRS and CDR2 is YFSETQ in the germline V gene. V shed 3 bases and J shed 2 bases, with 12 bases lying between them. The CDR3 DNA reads TGCGCCAGCAGCTCCACAGGGATGACTGGAAACACCATATATTTT. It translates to CASSSTGMTGNTIYF.

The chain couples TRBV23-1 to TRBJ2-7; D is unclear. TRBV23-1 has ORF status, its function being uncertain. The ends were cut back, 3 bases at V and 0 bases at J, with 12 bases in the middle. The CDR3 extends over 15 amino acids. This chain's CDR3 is CASSHPSLRSYEQYF. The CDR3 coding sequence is TGCGCCAGCAGTCACCCGAGTCTCCGCTCCTACGAGCAGTACTTC.

CDR3 region: CATRTLYYGYTF. The CDR3 DNA is TGTGCCACCAGGACACTCTACTATGGCTACACCTTC. The chain combines TRBV6-1 with TRBJ1-2; D is possibly TRBD1 (5 bases). Per the germline V gene, CDR1 is MNHNS and CDR2 is SASEGT. CDR3 length: 12 residues. Trimming left V 10 bases short and J 3 bases short, with 12 bases between.

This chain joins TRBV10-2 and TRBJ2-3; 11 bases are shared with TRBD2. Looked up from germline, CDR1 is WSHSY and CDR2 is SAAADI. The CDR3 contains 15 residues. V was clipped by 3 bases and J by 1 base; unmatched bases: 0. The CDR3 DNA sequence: TGCGCCAGCAGTGAACTAGCGGGGGGCACAGATACGCAGTATTTT. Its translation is CASSELAGGTDTQYF.

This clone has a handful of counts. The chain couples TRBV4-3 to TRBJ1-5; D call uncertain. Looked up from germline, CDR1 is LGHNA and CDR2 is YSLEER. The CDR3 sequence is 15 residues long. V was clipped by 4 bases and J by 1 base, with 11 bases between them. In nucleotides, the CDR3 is TGCGCCAGCAGCCTGAGCCGGGTAAGCAATCAGCCCCAGCATTTT. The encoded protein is CASSLSRVSNQPQHF.

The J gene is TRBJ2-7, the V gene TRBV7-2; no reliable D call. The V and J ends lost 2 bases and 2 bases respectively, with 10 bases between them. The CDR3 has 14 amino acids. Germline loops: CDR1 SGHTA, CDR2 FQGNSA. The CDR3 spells CASSLYTEPYEQYF. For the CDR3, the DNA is TGTGCCAGCAGCTTATATACCGAACCCTACGAGCAGTACTTC.